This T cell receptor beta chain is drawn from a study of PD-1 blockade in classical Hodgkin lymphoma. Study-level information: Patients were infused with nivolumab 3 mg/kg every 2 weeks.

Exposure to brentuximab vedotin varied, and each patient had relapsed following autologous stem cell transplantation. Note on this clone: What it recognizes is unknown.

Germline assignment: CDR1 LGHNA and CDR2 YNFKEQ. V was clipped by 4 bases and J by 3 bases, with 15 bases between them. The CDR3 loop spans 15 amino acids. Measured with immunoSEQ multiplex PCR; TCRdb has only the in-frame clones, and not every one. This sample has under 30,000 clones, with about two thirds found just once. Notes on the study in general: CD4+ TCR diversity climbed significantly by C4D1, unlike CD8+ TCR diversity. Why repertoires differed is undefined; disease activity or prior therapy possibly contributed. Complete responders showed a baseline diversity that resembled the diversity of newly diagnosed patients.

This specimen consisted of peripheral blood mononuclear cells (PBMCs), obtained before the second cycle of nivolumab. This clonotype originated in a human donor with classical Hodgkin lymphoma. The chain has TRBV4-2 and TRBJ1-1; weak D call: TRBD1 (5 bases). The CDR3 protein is CASSPHGGTDTEAFF. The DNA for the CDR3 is TGTGCCAGCAGCCCCCACGGGGGGACCGACACTGAAGCTTTCTTT.